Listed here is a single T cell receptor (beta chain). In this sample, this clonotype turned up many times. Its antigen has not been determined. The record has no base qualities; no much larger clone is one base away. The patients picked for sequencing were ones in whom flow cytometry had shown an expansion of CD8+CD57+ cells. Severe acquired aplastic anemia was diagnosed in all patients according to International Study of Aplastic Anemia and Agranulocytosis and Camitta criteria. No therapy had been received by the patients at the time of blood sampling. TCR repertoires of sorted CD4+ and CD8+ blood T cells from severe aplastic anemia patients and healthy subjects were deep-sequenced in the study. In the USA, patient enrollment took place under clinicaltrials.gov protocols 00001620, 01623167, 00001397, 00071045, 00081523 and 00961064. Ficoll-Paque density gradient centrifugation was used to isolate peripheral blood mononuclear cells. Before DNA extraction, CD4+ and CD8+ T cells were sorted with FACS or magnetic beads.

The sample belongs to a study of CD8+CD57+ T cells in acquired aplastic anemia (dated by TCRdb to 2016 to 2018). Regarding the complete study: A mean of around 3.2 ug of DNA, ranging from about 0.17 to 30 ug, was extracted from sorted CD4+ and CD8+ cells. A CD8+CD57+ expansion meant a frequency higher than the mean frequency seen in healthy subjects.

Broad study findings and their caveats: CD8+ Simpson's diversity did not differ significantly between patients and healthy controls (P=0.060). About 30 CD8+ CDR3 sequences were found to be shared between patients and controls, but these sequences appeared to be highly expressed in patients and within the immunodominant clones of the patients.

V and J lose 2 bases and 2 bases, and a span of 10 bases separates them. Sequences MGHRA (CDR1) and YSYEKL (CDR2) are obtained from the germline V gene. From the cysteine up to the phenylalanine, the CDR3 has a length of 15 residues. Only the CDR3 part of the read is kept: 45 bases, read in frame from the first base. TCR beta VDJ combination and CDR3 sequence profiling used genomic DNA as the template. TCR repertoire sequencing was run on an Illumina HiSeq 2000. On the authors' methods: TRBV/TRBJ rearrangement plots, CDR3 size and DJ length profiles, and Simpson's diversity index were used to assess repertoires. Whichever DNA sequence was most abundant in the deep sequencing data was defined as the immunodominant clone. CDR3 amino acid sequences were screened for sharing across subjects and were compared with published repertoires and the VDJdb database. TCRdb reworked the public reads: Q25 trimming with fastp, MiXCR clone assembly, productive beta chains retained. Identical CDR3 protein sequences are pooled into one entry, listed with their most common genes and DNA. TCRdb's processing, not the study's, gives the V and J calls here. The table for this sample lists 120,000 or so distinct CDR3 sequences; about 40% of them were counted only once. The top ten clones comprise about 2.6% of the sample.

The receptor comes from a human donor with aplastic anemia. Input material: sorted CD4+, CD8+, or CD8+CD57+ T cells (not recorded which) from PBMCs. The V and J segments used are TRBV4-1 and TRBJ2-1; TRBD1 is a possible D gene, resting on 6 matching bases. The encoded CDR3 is CASSQLYRAYNEQFF. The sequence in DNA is TGCGCCAGCAGCCAATTATACAGGGCCTACAATGAGCAGTTCTTC.